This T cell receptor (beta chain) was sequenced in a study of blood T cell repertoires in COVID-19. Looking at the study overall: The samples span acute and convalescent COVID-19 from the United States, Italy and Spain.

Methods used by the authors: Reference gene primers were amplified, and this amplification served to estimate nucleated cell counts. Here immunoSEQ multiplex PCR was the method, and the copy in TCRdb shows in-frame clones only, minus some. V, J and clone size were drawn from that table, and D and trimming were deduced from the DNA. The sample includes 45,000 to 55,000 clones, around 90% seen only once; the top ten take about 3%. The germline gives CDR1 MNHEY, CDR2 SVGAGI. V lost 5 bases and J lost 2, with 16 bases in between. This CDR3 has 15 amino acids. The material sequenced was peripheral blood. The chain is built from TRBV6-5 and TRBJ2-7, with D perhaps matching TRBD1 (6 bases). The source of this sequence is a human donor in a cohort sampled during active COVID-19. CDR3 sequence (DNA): TGTGCCAGCAGTAACATCGGACAGAGGACCTACGAGCAGTACTTC. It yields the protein CASSNIGQRTYEQYF.